One TCR beta chain is described in this entry. Its antigen is not known. This entry is derived from a study of shared clonotypes between healthy human individuals. Points from the study as a whole: A small donor pool kept down the genetic and exposure-history diversity that was represented. Sharing across four donors was highest in naive CD4 (roughly 5%) and lowest in memory CD8 (roughly 0.4%).

At a deep level, the assay was run. The assay was immunoSEQ multiplex PCR, and TCRdb's table has in-frame clones only and misses some. This table holds roughly 590,000 clones, around 95% found once. Naive CD8 cells were CD45RO-negative, positively selected for CCR7, excluding terminally differentiated effector memory CD45RA+ cells. CDR1 is LNHDA and CDR2 is SQIVND in the germline V gene (reference sequence). CDR3 size: 15 residues. The V gene end was trimmed by 1 base and the J gene end by 7 bases; junction bases not matched to a gene: 5. Material for sequencing was naive CD8+ T cells sorted from blood. This sequence originates from a woman aged 25 to 39 in good health. This chain joins TRBV19 and TRBJ2-1, with TRBD2 identical over 9 bases. CDR3 sequence: CASSIGLAERNEQFF. The CDR3 DNA follows: TGTGCCAGTAGTATAGGACTAGCGGAGAGAAATGAGCAGTTCTTC.